This T cell receptor beta chain was found in a study of blood T cells in healthy people across ages. Whole-study results and caveats: Per million T cells, the diversity of TCR beta decreased roughly linearly as age advanced.

This CDR3 region has 18 residues. V was clipped by 3 bases and J by 0 bases; unmatched bases: 13. CDR1 and CDR2 from the germline V gene are SGHVS and FQNEAQ. The second PCR ran about 6 to 12 cycles with a sample-barcoded 5' primer and J-beta primers. MiXCR, run by TCRdb on the 5' RACE reads, gives a single entry per CDR3 protein. The sample lists about 1.6 million distinct CDR3 sequences, 30% to 35% occurring once. As concerns this clonotype: Its antigen is unidentified.

The sample was blood. This TCR derives from a woman aged 30 to 39 in good health. The chain carries TRBV7-8 and TRBJ2-7; 8 bases fit TRBD1. The CDR3: CASSFKGPWTGSSYEQYF. The CDR3 DNA is TGTGCCAGCAGCTTTAAAGGGCCATGGACAGGGAGCTCCTACGAGCAGTACTTC. Full variable domain (missing parts from reference TRBV7-8 and TRBJ2-7): GAGVSQSPRYKVAKRGQDVALRCDPISGHVSLFWYQQALGQGPEFLTYFQNEAQLDKSGLPSDRFFAERPEGSVSTLKIQRTQQEDSAVYLCASSFKGPWTGSSYEQYFGPGTRLTVT.